Sequencing of this T cell receptor beta chain was carried out in a study of PD-1 blockade in classical Hodgkin lymphoma. The CDR3 is 15 residues long. The germline V gene has CDR1 MDHEN and CDR2 SYDVKM. The trim removed 6 bases at V and 7 bases at J, leaving 10 bases unmatched. The time point: cycle 4 day 1 (C4D1), after six to seven weeks of nivolumab. Patients all relapsed after autologous stem cell transplantation, and there was variation in brentuximab vedotin exposure. Magnetic depletion of unwanted cells isolated CD4+ T cells from thawed PBMCs. Clones were sequenced by immunoSEQ multiplex PCR, and TCRdb holds only the in-frame ones, with some missing. The sample consists of 25,000 to 35,000 clones, approximately 90% of them appearing once.

V and J are TRBV28 and TRBJ2-1; 9 bases agree with TRBD2. This sequence originates from a human donor with classical Hodgkin lymphoma. The input for sequencing was CD4+ T cells from blood, taken before the fourth cycle of nivolumab. In nucleotides, the CDR3 is TGTGCCAGCAGCCCAGGACGCGGGAGGGTAAATGAGCAGTTCTTC. Its protein product is CASSPGRGRVNEQFF.